The 11 T cell receptor beta chains below all came from one sample that was sequenced in a study of blood T cell repertoires in COVID-19. Generated by immunoSEQ multiplex PCR, the TCRdb table keeps only in-frame clones and is missing some. The data show about 170,000 clones, around 83% seen once. Sequences were obtained from PBMCs or T cells enriched from blood (not recorded which). The receptors originated from a woman in her fifties or sixties in a cohort exposed to, infected with or recovered from COVID-19 (not recorded which).

V usage is TRBV5-6 and J usage is TRBJ2-7, with TRBD1 matching over 9 bases. The V segment lost 4 bases and the J segment 0 bases; nucleotides outside the gene matches: 5. Per germline, CDR1 SGHDT and CDR2 YYEEEE. The length of the CDR3 is 15 residues. CDR3 region: CASSPGQGFSYEQYF. DNA of the CDR3: TGTGCCAGCAGCCCTGGACAGGGGTTCTCCTACGAGCAGTACTTC.

The rearrangement links TRBV28 to TRBJ1-4; tentative D call: TRBD1 (6 bases). The CDR3 has 15 residues. V was pared by 6 bases and J by 3 bases, with 14 bases between. The germline V gene has CDR1 MDHEN and CDR2 SYDVKM. In DNA form, the CDR3 reads TGTGCCAGCAGCCGCAGACAGGTCTCTAATGAAAAACTGTTTTTT. Amino acid sequence: CASSRRQVSNEKLFF.

The V call is TRBV2, the J call TRBJ1-4; 9 nucleotides align to TRBD1. The CDR3 runs 15 residues. Trimming removed 4 bases from V and 8 bases from J; junction bases left unmatched: 8. The germline CDR1 and CDR2 sequences are SNHLY and FYNNEI. This CDR3 reads CASSGDRGGREKLFF. Here the CDR3 DNA reads TGTGCCAGCAGTGGAGACAGGGGGGGTAGGGAAAAACTGTTTTTT.

The genes are TRBV2 and TRBJ2-1; TRBD1 matches at 7 bases. Unmatched junction bases numbered 28, after V lost 4 bases and J lost 7 bases. The CDR3 contains 21 residues. Germline assignment: CDR1 SNHLY and CDR2 FYNNEI. CDR3 DNA: TGTGCCAGCAGTGTACCGGGACAGATAACAGTAGGGACAATCAGAGGGAATGAGCAGTTCTTC. This codes for CASSVPGQITVGTIRGNEQFF.

The chain is built from TRBV19 and TRBJ1-1; no reliable D call. Germline CDR1 and CDR2: LNHDA and SQIVND (reference sequence). Trimming left V 5 bases short and J 0 bases short, with 7 bases between. CDR3 length equals 13 residues. CDR3 amino acids: CASSSQMNTEAFF. The DNA of the CDR3 is TGTGCCAGTAGTTCTCAGATGAACACTGAAGCTTTCTTT. Complete variable domain (other parts from reference TRBV19 and TRBJ1-1): DGGITQSPKYLFRKEGQNVTLSCEQNLNHDAMYWYRQDPGQGLRLIYYSQIVNDFQKGDIAEGYSVSREKKESFPLTVTSAQKNPTAFYLCASSSQMNTEAFFGQGTRLTVV.

The chain links TRBV20-1 to TRBJ2-3; D may be TRBD2 (6 bases). Trimming took 7 bases from V and 14 from J, leaving 19 bases between them. CDR3 length: 11 amino acids. Germline-derived CDR1 and CDR2 are DFQATT and SNEGSKA (reference sequence). The CDR3 nucleotides read TGCAGTGGAAGTATTGGAGGGATCCGGTATTTT. Encoded protein: CSGSIGGIRYF.

This clone was found a few times. The V call is TRBV5-1, the J call TRBJ1-1; 11 bases are shared with TRBD1. The germline CDR1 and CDR2 sequences are SGHRS and YFSETQ. V trimming: 3 bases; J trimming: 10 bases; junction bases outside the gene matches: 5. CDR3 length: 13 amino acids. This CDR3 is CASSYGQGAGAFF. For the CDR3, the DNA is TGCGCCAGCAGCTATGGACAGGGGGCTGGAGCTTTCTTT. Variable domain in full (rest from reference TRBV5-1 and TRBJ1-1): KAGVTQTPRYLIKTRGQQVTLSCSPISGHRSVSWYQQTPGQGLQFLFEYFSETQRNKGNFPGRFSGRQFSNSRSEMNVSTLELGDSALYLCASSYGQGAGAFFGQGTRLTVV.

The V and J genes are TRBV28 and TRBJ2-7, with 10 nucleotides matching TRBD2. Trimming cost V 6 bases and J 3 bases; bases outside gene matches: 5. The CDR3 length is 14 residues. CDR1 is MDHEN and CDR2 is SYDVKM in the germline V gene. The CDR3 nucleotides read TGTGCCAGCAGCTTAGCGGGAGGAAGCTACGAGCAGTACTTC. This gives the protein CASSLAGGSYEQYF.

This chain joins TRBV11-2 and TRBJ1-1; TRBD1 might be the D (6 bases). The V end lost 4 bases, the J end lost 10 bases, and 19 bases lay between the germline ends. CDR3 length: 14 amino acids. In germline, CDR1 is SGHAT, CDR2 FQNNGV. The CDR3 region is CASSYGPSQGGAFF. For the CDR3, the DNA is TGTGCCAGCAGCTACGGACCAAGCCAAGGGGGAGCTTTCTTT. Drawing the rest from reference TRBV11-2 and TRBJ1-1, the complete variable domain is EAGVAQSPRYKIIEKRQSVAFWCNPISGHATLYWYQQILGQGPKLLIQFQNNGVVDDSQLPKDRFSAERLKGVDSTLKIQPAKLEDSAVYLCASSYGPSQGGAFFGQGTRLTVV.

This chain connects TRBV27 to TRBJ1-4; a weak D match, TRBD1 (5 bases). Trimming took off 2 bases at V and 7 bases at J, with 11 bases between the two ends. Germline values: CDR1 MNHEY, CDR2 SMNVEV (reference sequence). The CDR3 length is 14 residues. The CDR3 here is CASSLQGVGEKLFF. The DNA for the CDR3 is TGTGCCAGCAGTTTACAGGGTGTGGGTGAAAAACTGTTTTTT.

This rearrangement joins TRBV2 to TRBJ2-7; D is perhaps TRBD1 (6 bases). From germline, CDR1 is SNHLY and CDR2 FYNNEI. The CDR3 is made up of 15 amino acids. The V and J ends lost 3 bases and 3 bases respectively, with 15 bases between them. In DNA, the CDR3 is TGTGCCAGCAGTGACCCCAACGGGGACAACTACGAGCAGTACTTC. Protein sequence: CASSDPNGDNYEQYF.